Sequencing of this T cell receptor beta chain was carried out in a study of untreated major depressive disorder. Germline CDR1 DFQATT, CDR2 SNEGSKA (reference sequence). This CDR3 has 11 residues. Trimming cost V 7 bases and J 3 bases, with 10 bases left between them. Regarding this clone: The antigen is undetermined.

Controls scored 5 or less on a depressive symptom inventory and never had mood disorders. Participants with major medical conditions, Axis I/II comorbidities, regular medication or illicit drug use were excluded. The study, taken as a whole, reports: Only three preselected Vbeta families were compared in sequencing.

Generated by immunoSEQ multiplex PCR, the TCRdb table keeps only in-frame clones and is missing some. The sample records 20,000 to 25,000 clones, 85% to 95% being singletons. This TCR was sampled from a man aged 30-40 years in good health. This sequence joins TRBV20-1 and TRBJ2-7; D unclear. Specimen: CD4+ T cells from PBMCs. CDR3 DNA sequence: TGCAGTGGAGAGGACGACTACGAGCAGTACTTC. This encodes CSGEDDYEQYF.